These T cell receptor beta chains were read from a single sample in a study of CD8+CD57+ T cells in acquired aplastic anemia. Each CDR3 protein gets one entry after TCRdb re-called the reads with MiXCR. This table holds about 270,000 distinct CDR3 sequences, about 56% found once. Sequences were obtained from sorted CD4+, CD8+, or CD8+CD57+ T cells (not recorded which) from PBMCs. The receptor set was obtained from a human donor with severe aplastic anemia or a healthy control (not recorded which). Each CDR3 is given with its conserved first and last residue. The D gene is left open where the match is weak. Not all rows give a size; the values are once, few, many and, for expanded clones, a class.

cdr3_nt cdr3_aa d_call j_call clone_size v_call
TGTGCCAGCAGCCAACAGGGGGGGGAATACGAGCAGTTCTTC CASSQQGGEYEQFF NA TRBJ2-1 NA TRBV7-9
TGTGCCACCAGCAGAGATGCGTGGGCTAGCGGGAGGGCCAACGAGCAGTACTTC CATSRDAWASGRANEQYF TRBD2 TRBJ2-7 NA TRBV15
TGTGCCAGTAGACCCACCGGGACAGGGGCGAACAATCAGCCCCAGCATTTT CASRPTGTGANNQPQHF TRBD1 TRBJ1-5 NA TRBV19
TGTGCCAGCAGCTTAGTCGGGGGGCCTGACTATGGCTACACCTTC CASSLVGGPDYGYTF NA TRBJ1-2 NA TRBV7-9
TGCAGTGCTAGAGATCCCGGGACAGGTTCCTACGAGCAGTACTTC CSARDPGTGSYEQYF TRBD1 TRBJ2-7 once TRBV20-1
TGTGCCAGCAGTGACAGGGGGGGGCCTGGAGAGACCCAGTACTTC CASSDRGGPGETQYF NA TRBJ2-5 many TRBV6-4
TGTGCCAGCAGTTTAGCGGGGGGTTTCAATGAGCAGTTCTTC CASSLAGGFNEQFF TRBD2 TRBJ2-1 many TRBV2
TGTGCCAGCAGCCAAGGGACTTGGCCTGAAAAACTGTTTTTT CASSQGTWPEKLFF NA TRBJ1-4 NA TRBV14
TGTGCCACCAGTGATTTAGCACTCGACACCGGGGAGCTGTTTTTT CATSDLALDTGELFF NA TRBJ2-2 NA TRBV24-1
TGTGCCAGCAGCTTGAGGGGGGGCTATGGCTACACCTTC CASSLRGGYGYTF NA TRBJ1-2 NA TRBV5-4
TGTGCCAGTAGGGCGGGGGGCACAGATACGCAGTATTTT CASRAGGTDTQYF TRBD2 TRBJ2-3 once TRBV19
TGTGCCAGTAGTATCCAGGGGACCTATGGCTACACCTTC CASSIQGTYGYTF NA TRBJ1-2 many TRBV19
TGTGCCAGCAGCTTACACCCCTGGAGTAGCGGGCCCTACGAGCAGTACTTC CASSLHPWSSGPYEQYF TRBD2 TRBJ2-7 NA TRBV7-9
TGTGCCAGCAGCTCCCGGTTAGCGGGGGCCGCAGATACGCAGTATTTT CASSSRLAGAADTQYF TRBD2 TRBJ2-3 NA TRBV7-6
TGCAGTGCTAGTCCGGGGCAGGGGGCTGATGAGCAGTTCTTC CSASPGQGADEQFF TRBD1 TRBJ2-1 NA TRBV20-1
TGTGCCACCAGCAGAGATCTGTTGGGCGAGCAGTACTTC CATSRDLLGEQYF NA TRBJ2-7 NA TRBV15
TGTGCCAGCAGTTACTTCCCAAGGGATACGCAGTATTTT CASSYFPRDTQYF NA TRBJ2-3 NA TRBV6-5
TGTGCCTGCGGACAGGGGGCGATGGGTTTTGAGCCCCAGCATTTT CACGQGAMGFEPQHF TRBD1 TRBJ1-5 NA TRBV30
TGCGCCAGCAGCTTTTGGGTCAGTGGCAATCAGCCCCAGCATTTT CASSFWVSGNQPQHF NA TRBJ1-5 many TRBV5-1
TGTGCCAGCAGTTCTAACCAGCGTTGGAATGGCTACACCTTC CASSSNQRWNGYTF NA TRBJ1-2 NA TRBV7-8
TGTGCCAGCAGCTTAAACCGGGGTACGAACACCGGGGAGCTGTTTTTT CASSLNRGTNTGELFF NA TRBJ2-2 many TRBV7-3
TGTGCCAGCACCCGCGGGACAGTCAATCAGCCCCAGCATTTT CASTRGTVNQPQHF TRBD1 TRBJ1-5 many TRBV12-3/TRBV12-4
TGTGCCAGCAGCGTAGGTCTTTATGGGGCGGCAAAGACCCAGTACTTC CASSVGLYGAAKTQYF NA TRBJ2-5 NA TRBV9
TGTGCCAGCAGCCCAACGAAGGGGGACAGGGGTTACAATGAGCAGTTCTTC CASSPTKGDRGYNEQFF TRBD1 TRBJ2-1 many TRBV12-3/TRBV12-4
TGTGCCAGTAGTAACGGACTGCTCAATCAGCCCCAGCATTTT CASSNGLLNQPQHF NA TRBJ1-5 NA TRBV19
TGCGCCAGCAGCCAAGAACTAGCGGGGGGGCCAGATACGCAGTATTTT CASSQELAGGPDTQYF TRBD2 TRBJ2-3 NA TRBV4-1
TGTGCCAGCAGTGAATCCAGGAGGAACACCGGGGAGCTGTTTTTT CASSESRRNTGELFF NA TRBJ2-2 NA TRBV2
TGTGCCTGTGACTTCGGGAGAATCAATCAGCCCCAGCATTTT CACDFGRINQPQHF NA TRBJ1-5 many TRBV19
TGTGCCAGCTCACCACTTGGGACAGGACTTAAGCAGGAGCAGTACTTC CASSPLGTGLKQEQYF TRBD1 TRBJ2-7 NA TRBV18
TGTGCCAGCAGCTTAGCGGGGCGGGGGGGGCTCAATGGCTACACCTTC CASSLAGRGGLNGYTF NA TRBJ1-2 NA TRBV7-2
TGTGCCAGCAGCCTGACAGGGAGCGAGCAGTTCTTC CASSLTGSEQFF TRBD1 TRBJ2-1 few TRBV10-3
TGTGCCAGCAGTGTATGGACAGGGGGAGAGACCCAGTACTTC CASSVWTGGETQYF TRBD1 TRBJ2-5 once TRBV2
TGCAGCGTTACGGGGGTTGGCTACACCTTC CSVTGVGYTF NA TRBJ1-2 few TRBV29-1
TGTGCCAGCAGCGGGACTCCGGACAATGAGCAGTTCTTC CASSGTPDNEQFF NA TRBJ2-1 many TRBV5-8
TGTGCCAGCAGCCGCCGAACCGGGACAGGGCCCTACGAGCAGTACTTC CASSRRTGTGPYEQYF TRBD1 TRBJ2-7 many TRBV16
TGCGCCAGTGGGTTGGGGACAGATAATTCACCCCTCCACTTT CASGLGTDNSPLHF TRBD1 TRBJ1-6 NA TRBV5-1
TGTGCCAGTACCGTGGTCCCAGGGGCCCCTGAAGCTTTCTTT CASTVVPGAPEAFF NA TRBJ1-1 NA TRBV19
TGTGCCACCAGCGGAATAGGGGGTTCTACCCAGTACTTC CATSGIGGSTQYF NA TRBJ2-5 NA TRBV15
TGTGCCAGCAGCCAAGGAGGGGGTAGTGAAAAACTGTTTTTT CASSQGGGSEKLFF NA TRBJ1-4 NA TRBV5-4
TGTGCCAGCAGAACCAGCGGGGGGCACGAGCAGTACTTC CASRTSGGHEQYF TRBD2 TRBJ2-7 many TRBV25-1
TGTGCCAGCAGTGAATTACAGGGGACGGATGGCTACACCTTC CASSELQGTDGYTF TRBD1 TRBJ1-2 NA TRBV25-1
TGTGCCAGCAGTGAGGGGACAGGGGGCGGCTACACCTTC CASSEGTGGGYTF TRBD1 TRBJ1-2 NA TRBV2
TGTGCCAGCAGTGCTAGCCAGGTCGGGGAGACCCAGTACTTC CASSASQVGETQYF NA TRBJ2-5 NA TRBV25-1
TGTGCCACCAGTGAACCCGACAGGGGCGGGCAGTTCTTC CATSEPDRGGQFF TRBD1 TRBJ2-1 few TRBV24-1
TGTGCCAGCAGCGTAGGACTAGCGGGGGGGCACAGGGTTCGGGAGCAGTTCTTC CASSVGLAGGHRVREQFF TRBD2 TRBJ2-1 NA TRBV9
TGTGCCATCAGTTCCTCCTACAATGAGCAGTTCTTC CAISSSYNEQFF NA TRBJ2-1 many TRBV10-3
TGTGCCACCAGTGATACCGTTAGCGGGAGTTCATGGAATGAGCAGTTCTTC CATSDTVSGSSWNEQFF TRBD2 TRBJ2-1 few TRBV24-1
TGTGCCAGCAGCTATTTCACAGGGGGATCACCCCTCCACTTT CASSYFTGGSPLHF TRBD1 TRBJ1-6 NA TRBV7-2
TGTGCCATCAGTGAGTCGGATGCGCAGTATTTT CAISESDAQYF NA TRBJ2-3 NA TRBV10-3
TGCAGTGCTACCAGGGGCGACCTGGTGGAGAACTTC CSATRGDLVENF NA TRBJ2-7 many TRBV20-1
TGCAGTGAAAGACTAGCGGGCCTCAGGGATGAGCAGTTCTTC CSERLAGLRDEQFF TRBD2 TRBJ2-1 NA TRBV20-1
TGTGCCAGCAGTTACCCAGGGAACCAGCAGCCCCAGCATTTT CASSYPGNQQPQHF NA TRBJ1-5 many TRBV6-6
TGTGCCATCAGTGACGCTAGCGGGGGGGCCTACGAGCAGTACTTC CAISDASGGAYEQYF TRBD2 TRBJ2-7 NA TRBV10-3
TGTGCCAGCAGCTTAGCACCCGGTTGGGGATACGAGCAGTACTTC CASSLAPGWGYEQYF NA TRBJ2-7 NA TRBV7-8
TGTGCCGACAGGGGGCGTACTGAAGCTTTCTTT CADRGRTEAFF TRBD1 TRBJ1-1 NA TRBV5-4